This T cell receptor (beta chain) comes out of a study of cytomegalovirus exposure and HLA in healthy donors. Study at large: The roughly 130 validation repertoires used the same platform as the 550 to 700 first-cohort repertoires (as reported by a later analysis).

Germline V gene data show CDR1 as SNHLY and CDR2 as FYNNEI. The CDR3 sequence is 15 residues long. V lost 4 bases and J lost 1; bases outside the gene matches: 7. Study-wide points: Most TCR sequences proved rare, with some public TCRs found in many donors. A later analysis found first-cohort TCR clusters tended to co-occur in the 95 to 150 validation repertoires. The study listed 150 to 200 cytomegalovirus-associated TCR beta chains.

This clone occurred once. Its antigen is still unknown. Using immunoSEQ multiplex PCR, the repertoire was profiled, and TCRdb retains in-frame clones only, with some absent. The sample has over 150,000 clones, 91% seen once. The receptor was derived from a woman under 30 in good health and CMV-seropositive. The source material was PBMCs. V and J are TRBV2 and TRBJ2-7, with 7 bases matching TRBD1. The CDR3 loop reads CASSVSRQGSYEQYF. For the CDR3, the DNA is TGTGCCAGCAGTGTCTCCCGACAGGGATCCTACGAGCAGTACTTC.